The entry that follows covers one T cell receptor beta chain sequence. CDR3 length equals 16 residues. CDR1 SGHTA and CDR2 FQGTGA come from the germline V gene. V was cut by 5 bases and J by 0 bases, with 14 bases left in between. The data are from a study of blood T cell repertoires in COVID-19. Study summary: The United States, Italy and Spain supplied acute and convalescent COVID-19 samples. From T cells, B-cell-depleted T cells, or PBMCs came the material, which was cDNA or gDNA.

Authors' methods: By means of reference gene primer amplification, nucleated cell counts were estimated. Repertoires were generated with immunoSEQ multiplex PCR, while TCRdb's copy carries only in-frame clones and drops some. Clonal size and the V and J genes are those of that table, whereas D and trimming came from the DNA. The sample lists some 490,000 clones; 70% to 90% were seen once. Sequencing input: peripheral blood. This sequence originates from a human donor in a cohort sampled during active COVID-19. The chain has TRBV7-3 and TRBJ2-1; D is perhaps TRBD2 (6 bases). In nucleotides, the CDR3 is TGTGCCAGCAGCGCATGGGCGACTAGCTCCTACAATGAGCAGTTCTTC. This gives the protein CASSAWATSSYNEQFF.